The 11 T cell receptor beta chains in this list originate from one sample, sequenced in a study of early T cells in non-severe SARS-CoV-2 infection. TCRdb reanalysed the 5' RACE reads using MiXCR and keeps one entry per CDR3 protein. The table has about 20,000 distinct CDR3 sequences, 4.5% to 5% seen once. The source material was whole blood. Receptors originate from an adult who was a healthcare worker with PCR-confirmed SARS-CoV-2 infection or an uninfected control (not recorded which).

This clonotype occurred a few times. CDR3 in amino acids: CASTRDRGLDTQYF. DNA for the CDR3: TGTGCCAGCACCAGGGACAGGGGGCTGGATACGCAGTATTTT. The chain employs TRBV6-6 and TRBJ2-3, with 12 bases that match TRBD1. The germline V gene encodes CDR1 MNHNY and CDR2 SVGAGI (reference sequence). The CDR3 runs to 14 residues. With V trimmed by 7 bases and J by 6 bases, 5 bases remained unmatched.

This clonotype was counted a few times. The chain combines TRBV29-1 with TRBJ1-1, with D maybe TRBD1 (6 bases). V was trimmed by 1 base and J by 4 bases, leaving 13 bases between them. CDR1 SQVTM and CDR2 ANQGSEA come from the germline V gene. CDR3 length: 14 residues. The DNA of the CDR3 is TGCAGCGTTGAAGTAGGGGGGCGGGGCACTGAAGCTTTCTTT. It codes for CSVEVGGRGTEAFF.

The chain is built from TRBV7-2 and TRBJ2-5; 10 positions agree with TRBD2. The CDR3 extends over 16 amino acids. J gave up 2 bases and V 1 base, and 4 bases lay outside the gene matches. Germline V gene lookup returns CDR1 SGHTA and CDR2 FQGNSA. CDR3: CASSLDLAGAQETQYF. The CDR3 DNA is TGTGCCAGCAGCTTAGATCTAGCGGGGGCTCAAGAGACCCAGTACTTC.

Ten or more counts support this clonotype. This chain connects TRBV29-1 to TRBJ1-1; TRBD1 is a possible D gene (6 bases). The CDR3 length is 10 residues. CDR1 and CDR2 from the germline V gene are SQVTM and ANQGSEA. The CDR3 nucleotides are TGCAACCCCCTCAGGCAGGGGGCTTTCTTT. This gives the protein CNPLRQGAFF.

This clonotype was seen many times. This chain joins TRBV19 and TRBJ2-2; D is ambiguous. The CDR3 has 15 amino acids. Trimming shortened V by 2 bases and J by 0 bases, and 7 bases separated the two germline ends. Germline V gene lookup returns CDR1 LNHDA and CDR2 SQIVND (reference sequence). The DNA of the CDR3 is TGTGCCAGTAGTATACCGGGCCCGAACACCGGGGAGCTGTTTTTT. It is translated as CASSIPGPNTGELFF.

This clonotype turned up a few times. V gene TRBV7-2 combines with J gene TRBJ2-1; D gene unclear. The CDR3 extends over 13 amino acids. The germline gives CDR1 SGHTA, CDR2 FQGNSA. Trimming removed 4 bases from V and 4 bases from J, with 8 bases in between. The CDR3 DNA follows: TGTGCCAGCAGCTGGGGTCAGTACAATGAGCAGTTCTTC. Translated: CASSWGQYNEQFF.

This clonotype was counted ten times or more. The V call is TRBV6-2 or TRBV6-3, the J call TRBJ2-4; maybe TRBD2 (5 bases). Germline CDR1 and CDR2: MNHEY and SVGEGT. The CDR3 is made up of 17 amino acids. The V gene lost 0 bases and the J gene lost 8 bases, with 20 bases spanning the gap. CDR3 sequence reads: CASSYSPLEEFNYIQYF. Written as DNA, the CDR3 is TGTGCCAGCAGTTACTCGCCGCTGGAGGAGTTCAATTACATTCAGTACTTC.

The rearrangement uses TRBV24-1 and TRBJ2-7, with D perhaps matching TRBD1 or TRBD2 (5 bases each). The germline V gene has CDR1 KGHDR and CDR2 SFDVKD. The CDR3 length is 13 residues. Trimming stripped 3 bases from V and 6 bases from J, with 11 bases between. The CDR3 coding sequence is TGTGCCACCAGTGATGGTGGGACGGGCGAGCAGTACTTC. Amino acids: CATSDGGTGEQYF.

This clonotype was seen at least ten times. The genes are TRBV6-2 or TRBV6-3 and TRBJ1-1; tentative D call: TRBD1 (6 bases). The V and J ends lost 2 bases and 3 bases respectively, with 16 bases between them. The CDR3 covers 16 residues. CDR1 and CDR2 from the germline V gene are MNHEY and SVGEGT. CDR3 nucleotides: TGTGCCAGCAGTTACCTGAGGGGGGGCCAAGACACTGAAGCTTTCTTT. Translation: CASSYLRGGQDTEAFF.

The chain couples TRBV2 to TRBJ2-5, with D hard to call. CDR3 size: 12 residues. Trimming took 4 bases from V and 2 from J, leaving 5 bases between them. CDR1 SNHLY and CDR2 FYNNEI come from the germline V gene. For the CDR3, the DNA is TGTGCCAGCAGTGTGGCACAAGAGACCCAGTACTTC. Translating gives CASSVAQETQYF.

Ten or more counts support this clonotype. The rearrangement links TRBV18 to TRBJ1-4; D is undetermined. Trimming stripped 3 bases from V and 3 bases from J, with 8 bases between. Germline loops: CDR1 KGHSH, CDR2 LQKENI. This CDR3 contains 14 residues. The CDR3 reads CASSPKESNEKLFF. The CDR3 DNA reads TGTGCCAGCTCACCCAAGGAGTCTAATGAAAAACTGTTTTTT.